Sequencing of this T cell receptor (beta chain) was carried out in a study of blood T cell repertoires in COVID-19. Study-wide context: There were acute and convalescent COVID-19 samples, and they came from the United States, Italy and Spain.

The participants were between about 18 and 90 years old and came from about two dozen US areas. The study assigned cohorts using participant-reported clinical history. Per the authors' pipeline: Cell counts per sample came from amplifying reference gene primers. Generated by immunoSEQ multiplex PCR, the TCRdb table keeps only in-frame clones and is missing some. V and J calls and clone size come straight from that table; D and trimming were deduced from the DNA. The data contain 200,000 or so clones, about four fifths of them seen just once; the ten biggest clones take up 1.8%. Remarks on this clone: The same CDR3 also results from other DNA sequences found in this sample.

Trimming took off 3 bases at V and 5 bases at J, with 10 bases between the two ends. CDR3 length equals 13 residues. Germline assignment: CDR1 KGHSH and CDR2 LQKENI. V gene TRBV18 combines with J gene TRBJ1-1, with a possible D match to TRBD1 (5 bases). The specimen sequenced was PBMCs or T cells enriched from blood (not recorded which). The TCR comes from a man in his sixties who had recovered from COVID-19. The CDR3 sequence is CASSPSGGTEAFF. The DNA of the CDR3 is TGTGCCAGCTCACCCTCGGGGGGGACTGAAGCTTTCTTT. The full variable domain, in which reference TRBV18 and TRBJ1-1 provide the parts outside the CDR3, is NAGVMQNPRHLVRRRGQEARLRCSPMKGHSHVYWYRQLPEEGLKFMVYLQKENIIDESGMPKERFSAEFPKEGPSILRIQQVVRGDSAAYFCASSPSGGTEAFFGQGTRLTVV.